This T cell receptor (beta chain) was captured in a study of shared clonotypes between healthy human individuals. Study results and caveats: Genetic and exposure-history diversity was limited by the small donor number.

CDR1 is SGHRS and CDR2 is YFSETQ in the germline V gene. The CDR3 loop spans 15 amino acids. Trimming took off 2 bases at V and 0 bases at J, with 9 bases between the two ends. About this clone: Its antigen is undetermined. This sample includes further DNA sequences coding for the same CDR3.

As defined, naive CD8 cells were CD45RO-negative and positively selected for CCR7, with terminally differentiated effector memory CD45RA+ cells excluded. The protocol was immunoSEQ multiplex PCR, while the TCRdb copy is restricted to in-frame clones and leaves out a portion. The sample has hundreds of thousands of clones, about 92% seen once. The V gene is TRBV5-1, the J gene TRBJ1-5; no reliable D call. The specimen was naive CD8+ T cells sorted from blood. The source is a man aged 25-45 years in good health. As DNA, the CDR3 is TGCGCCAGCAGCTTATTAGGGAATAGCAATCAGCCCCAGCATTTT. Translation: CASSLLGNSNQPQHF.